This T cell receptor (beta chain) was retrieved from a study of T-cell reconstitution after alpha-beta-depleted transplantation in children. Study-wide points: T-cell numbers and diversity, one year after transplant, stemmed largely from T cells that were newly produced. Several hundred expanded graft clones reportedly supplied alpha-beta T cells about two months after transplant.

The library targeted TCRbeta and was prepared with unique molecular identifiers. TCRdb recomputed calls from the PCR reads with MiXCR, one row per CDR3 protein. The sample shows fewer than 700,000 distinct CDR3 sequences, 10% to 15% of them seen only once. This clonotype came up many times. Its antigen is unknown. CDR1 and CDR2 (germline): SGHRS, YFSETQ. The CDR3 runs 19 residues. J gave up 3 bases and V 1 base, and 10 bases lay outside the gene matches. The receptor was isolated from a male patient aged 10 to 17 who had a stem cell transplant for acute myeloid leukemia, so the T cells may come from the graft donor. Material: PBMCs, mostly from graft donor cells, obtained 360 days after TCRalphabeta/CD19-depleted stem cell transplant. This chain uses TRBV5-1 with TRBJ2-7, with 16 bases that match TRBD2. The CDR3 is CASSLMGTSGRALSYEQYF. The CDR3 coding sequence is TGCGCCAGCAGCTTGATGGGGACTAGCGGGAGGGCTCTAAGCTACGAGCAGTACTTC.